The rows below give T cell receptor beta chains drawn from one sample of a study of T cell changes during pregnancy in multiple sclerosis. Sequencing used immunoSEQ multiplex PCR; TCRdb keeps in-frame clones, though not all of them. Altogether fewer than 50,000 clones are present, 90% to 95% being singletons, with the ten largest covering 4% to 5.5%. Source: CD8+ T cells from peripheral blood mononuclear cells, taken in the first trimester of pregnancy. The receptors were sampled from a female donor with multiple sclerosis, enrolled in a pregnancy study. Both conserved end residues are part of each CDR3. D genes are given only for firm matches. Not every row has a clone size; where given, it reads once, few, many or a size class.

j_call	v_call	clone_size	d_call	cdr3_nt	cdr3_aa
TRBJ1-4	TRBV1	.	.	TGCACCAGCAGCCCGGGACAGGGAAGGCATGAAAAACTGTTTTTT	CTSSPGQGRHEKLFF
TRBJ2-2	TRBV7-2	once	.	TGTGCCAGCAGGACCAGGGGGGCAAGGGGCACCGGGGAGCTGTTTTTT	CASRTRGARGTGELFF
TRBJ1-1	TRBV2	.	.	TGTGCCAGCACGGAGGAATGGGTAGGGAACACTGAAGCTTTCTTT	CASTEEWVGNTEAFF
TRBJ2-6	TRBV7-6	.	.	TGTGCCAGCAGCTTAGTTCGTACCCAGTACTCTGGGGCCAACGTCCTGACTTTC	CASSLVRTQYSGANVLTF
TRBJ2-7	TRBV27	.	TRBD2	TGTGCCAGCAGGGGCGGGAGCTCCTACGAGCAGTACTTC	CASRGGSSYEQYF
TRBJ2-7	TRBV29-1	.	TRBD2	TGCAGCGTTGCTAGCGGGGCTTACGAGCAGTACTTC	CSVASGAYEQYF
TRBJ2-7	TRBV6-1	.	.	TGTGCCAGCAGTGAAACGGGCTACGAGCAGTACTTC	CASSETGYEQYF
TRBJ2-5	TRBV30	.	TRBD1	TGTGCCTGGAAATGGGGACAGGGGGGAGAAGAGACCCAGTACTTC	CAWKWGQGGEETQYF
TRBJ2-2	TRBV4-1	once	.	TGCGCCAGCAGCCAAGATTCGAAAGGGGACACCGGGGAGCTGTTTTTT	CASSQDSKGDTGELFF
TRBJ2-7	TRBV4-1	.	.	TGCGCCAGCAGCCAACGCGACGGGAGCTACGAGCAGTACTTC	CASSQRDGSYEQYF
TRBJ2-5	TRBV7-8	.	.	TGTGCCAGCAGCTCCGGGGGTCCATTAGAGACCCAGTACTTC	CASSSGGPLETQYF
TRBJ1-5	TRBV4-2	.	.	TGTGCCAGCAGCCAAGACAGGCAGAGCAATCAGCCCCAGCATTTT	CASSQDRQSNQPQHF
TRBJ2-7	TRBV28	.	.	TGTGCCAGCACAAAAGGGGAGGAAACCTACGAGCAGTACTTC	CASTKGEETYEQYF
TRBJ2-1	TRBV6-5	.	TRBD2	TGTGCCAGCAGTTACCGCGGGGGGAGCTCCTACAATGAGCAGTTCTTC	CASSYRGGSSYNEQFF
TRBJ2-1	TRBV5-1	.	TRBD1	TGCGCCAGCAGGACACGACAGGGATACAATGAGCAGTTCTTC	CASRTRQGYNEQFF
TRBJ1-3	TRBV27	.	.	TGTGCCAGCAGTCCGGGGTGGTCTGGAAACACCATATATTTT	CASSPGWSGNTIYF
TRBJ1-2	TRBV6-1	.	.	TGTGCCAGCAGGACTCGGGACACCCAACAGTGGGGCTACACCTTC	CASRTRDTQQWGYTF
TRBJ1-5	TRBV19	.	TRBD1	TGTGCCAGTAGTTTGCCCGGGGACAGCCATCAGCCCCAGCATTTT	CASSLPGDSHQPQHF
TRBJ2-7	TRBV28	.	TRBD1	TGTGCCAGCAGTTCCCACAGGGGTACCTACGAGCAGTACTTC	CASSSHRGTYEQYF
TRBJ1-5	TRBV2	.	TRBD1	TGTGCCAGCAACAGGGGCCATCAGCCCCAGCATTTT	CASNRGHQPQHF
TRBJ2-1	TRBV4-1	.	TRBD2	TGCGCCAGCAGCCTCCCCTTAGCGGGAGAGATGTTCTTC	CASSLPLAGEMFF
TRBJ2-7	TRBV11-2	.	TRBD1	TGTGCCAGCAGCCCAGGGGGTTTAGGGACAGGGCTGCCCTACGAGCAGTACTTC	CASSPGGLGTGLPYEQYF
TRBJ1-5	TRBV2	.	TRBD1	TGTGCCAGCAGGTCCGGGACAGACTTTAGCAATCAGCCCCAGCATTTT	CASRSGTDFSNQPQHF
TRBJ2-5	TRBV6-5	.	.	TGTGCCAGCAGTTACAACCCGACTGGAAGAGAGACCCAGTACTTC	CASSYNPTGRETQYF
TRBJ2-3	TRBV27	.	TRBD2	TGTGCCAGCAGTTTATCCAGGACTAGCTCTAAGTATTTT	CASSLSRTSSKYF
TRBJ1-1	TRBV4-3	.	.	TGCGCCAGCAGCCAGGCGCGGGTAAACACTGAAGCTTTCTTT	CASSQARVNTEAFF
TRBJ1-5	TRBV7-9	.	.	TGTGCCAGCAGCTTCGACAGTCGCAATCAGCCCCAGCATTTT	CASSFDSRNQPQHF
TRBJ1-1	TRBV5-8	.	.	TGTGCCAGCAGCTTTGTGGGGGACTTAGTTCAAAACACTGAAGCTTTCTTT	CASSFVGDLVQNTEAFF
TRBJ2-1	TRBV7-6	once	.	TGTGCCAGCAGCCACAACCCTAGTCCCCACAATGAGCAGTTCTTC	CASSHNPSPHNEQFF
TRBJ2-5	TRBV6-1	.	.	TGTGCCAGCAGTGGAAGGGGCGCACCTACCCAGTACTTC	CASSGRGAPTQYF
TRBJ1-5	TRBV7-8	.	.	TGTGCCAGCAGCATATACGGTAGCAATCAGCCCCAGCATTTT	CASSIYGSNQPQHF
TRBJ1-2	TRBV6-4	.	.	TGTGCCAGCAGTGACTCGAACGGCAGGGACTACACCTTC	CASSDSNGRDYTF
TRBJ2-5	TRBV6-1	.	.	TGTGCCAGCAGAGCGCAGAACCAAGAGACCCAGTACTTC	CASRAQNQETQYF
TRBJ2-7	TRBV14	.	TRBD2	TGTGCCAGCAGCCAGGAGGGAGGGGACTACGAGCAGTACTTC	CASSQEGGDYEQYF
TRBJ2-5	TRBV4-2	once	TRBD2	TGTGCCAGCAGCCAAGAGCGGGGGACTATCCAAGAGACCCAGTACTTC	CASSQERGTIQETQYF
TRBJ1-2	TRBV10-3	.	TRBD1	TGTGCCATCAGTCTCACAGGGGGCTACGATGGCTACACCTTC	CAISLTGGYDGYTF
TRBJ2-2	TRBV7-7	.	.	TGTGCCAGCAGCTTAGAGCTAGGAGGGAGTTCCACCGGAGAGCTGTTTTTT	CASSLELGGSSTGELFF
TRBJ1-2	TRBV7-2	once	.	TGTGCCAGCAGCACCTCGGAAGGAGGACGGTGGTCCTATGGCTACACCTTC	CASSTSEGGRWSYGYTF
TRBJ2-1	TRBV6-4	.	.	TGTGCCAGCAGTGGCGATAGCTCCTACAATGAGCAGTTCTTC	CASSGDSSYNEQFF
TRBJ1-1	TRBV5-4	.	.	TGTGCCAGCAGCTTTCCAGGGTTCCAAGGGGACACTGAAGCTTTCTTT	CASSFPGFQGDTEAFF
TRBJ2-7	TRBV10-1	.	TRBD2	TGCGCCAGCGGAAAGACTAGCGACGAGCAGTACTTC	CASGKTSDEQYF